The 28 T cell receptor beta chains below come from one sample, sequenced in a study of blood T cell repertoires in COVID-19 (dated by TCRdb to about 2020). The library relied on the immunoSEQ multiplex PCR assay. This is the immuneACCESS table as TCRdb keeps it, with only in-frame sequences that have V and J called. A part of the clones is gone; compared with another copy, unresolved V genes explain less than half, and the rest is unexplained. Present in this sample are about 300,000 clones, roughly 90% of which were seen just once. Of the sample, roughly 1.9% falls within the top ten clones. Sample: peripheral blood. These receptor sequences come from a woman in her 30s with COVID-19, enrolled during active disease.

This rearrangement joins TRBV21-1 to TRBJ1-1; TRBD1 is the table's D call, not checked against the DNA. TRBV21-1 is a recognized pseudogene. CDR3 size: 14 residues. The CDR3 spells CASSPTGMRAEAFF. CDR3 DNA: TGTGCCAGCAGCCCGACAGGGATGAGAGCTGAAGCTTTCTTT.

CDR3 protein: CASSRTGVSNQPQHF. CDR3 coding DNA: TGTGCCAGCAGTAGAACAGGGGTTAGCAATCAGCCCCAGCATTTT. This sequence joins TRBV6-5 and TRBJ1-5; TRBD1 matches at 7 bases. Germline assignment: CDR1 MNHEY and CDR2 SVGAGI. Trimming removed 5 bases from V and 0 bases from J; junction bases left unmatched: 4. This CDR3 region has 15 residues.

This sequence joins TRBV6-2 or TRBV6-3 and TRBJ1-1, with D unresolved. Germline values: CDR1 MNHEY, CDR2 SVGEGT. V shed 4 bases and J shed 6 bases, with 18 bases lying between them. The CDR3 is 15 residues long. CDR3 DNA: TGTGCCAGCAGTTTCGGGCGTGCGGGTAACCCTGAAGCTTTCTTT. It codes for CASSFGRAGNPEAFF.

This clone was seen only a few times. The chain recombines TRBV3-1 (or the pseudogene TRBV3-2) with TRBJ2-3; D possibly corresponds to TRBD2 (6 bases). The V gene's germline CDR1 is LGHDT and CDR2 YNNKEL (reference sequence). The CDR3 is 15 residues long. V was trimmed by 1 base and J by 3 bases, leaving 11 bases between them. CDR3 DNA: TGTGCCAGCAGCCAAGGGAGGGCTAGAACAGATACGCAGTATTTT. This encodes CASSQGRARTDTQYF.

This chain links TRBV11-2 with TRBJ1-2; 7 bases fit TRBD1. The CDR3 runs 14 residues. Per germline, CDR1 SGHAT and CDR2 FQNNGV. The V segment lost 1 base and the J segment 3 bases; nucleotides outside the gene matches: 2. CDR3 amino acids: CASSLGDSYYGYTF. The DNA for the CDR3 is TGTGCCAGCAGCTTAGGGGACAGCTACTATGGCTACACCTTC.

The genes are TRBV11-2 and TRBJ1-5; the D gene is possibly TRBD1 (5 bases). V lost 0 bases, J lost 6 bases, and 12 bases lay in between. The germline CDR1 and CDR2 sequences are SGHAT and FQNNGV. The CDR3 is 15 residues long. The CDR3 loop reads CASSLDLRTTQPQHF. CDR3 sequence (DNA): TGTGCCAGCAGCTTAGATCTAAGGACAACTCAGCCCCAGCATTTT.

This clone was observed a few times. This chain links TRBV6-5 with TRBJ2-7, with a tentative D call TRBD1 (6 bases). The germline CDR1 and CDR2 sequences are MNHEY and SVGAGI. The length of the CDR3 is 16 residues. V lost 4 bases to trimming and J lost 6 bases, with 22 bases between them. The DNA of the CDR3 is TGTGCCAGCAGTTCCGCCCTGGACAGCCCGCTTGTCGAGCAGTACGTC. Translated, it gives CASSSALDSPLVEQYV.

V and J are TRBV6-5 and TRBJ1-3; TRBD1 aligns across 8 bases. This CDR3 is built from 15 residues. CDR1 is MNHEY and CDR2 is SVGAGI in the germline V gene. The trim removed 2 bases at V and 2 bases at J, leaving 2 bases unmatched. The CDR3 loop is CASSYRGQAGNTIYF. CDR3 bases: TGTGCCAGCAGTTACCGGGGACAGGCTGGAAACACCATATATTTT.

This rearrangement joins TRBV27 to TRBJ1-4; D remains ambiguous. CDR3 size: 13 residues. Between the trimmed V and J ends, which lost 3 bases and 5 bases, there was a span of 7 bases. CDR1 and CDR2 (germline): MNHEY, SMNVEV (reference sequence). The CDR3, as DNA: TGTGCCAGCAGTTTTCTACAGAATGAAAAACTGTTTTTT. Translation: CASSFLQNEKLFF. Based on the CDR3 plus reference TRBV27 and TRBJ1-4, the full variable domain is EAQVTQNPRYLITVTGKKLTVTCSQNMNHEYMSWYRQDPGLGLRQIYYSMNVEVTDKGDVPEGYKVSRKEKRNFPLILESPSPNQTSLYFCASSFLQNEKLFFGSGTQLSVL.

The chain uses TRBV3-1 (or the pseudogene TRBV3-2) and TRBJ1-4; the match to TRBD1 covers 8 bases. This CDR3 has 22 amino acids. Trimming removed 1 base from V and 3 bases from J; junction bases left unmatched: 22. CDR1 and CDR2 (germline): LGHDT, YNNKEL (reference sequence). The CDR3 coding sequence is TGTGCCAGCAGCCAAGGGGGCCTCCGGACAGGGTCGACCCTCTTCTCTAATGAAAAACTGTTTTTT. It translates to CASSQGGLRTGSTLFSNEKLFF.

Notes on this clone: Mismatch with germline at one junction end may stem from a read error. The chain recombines TRBV6-5 with TRBJ1-3; no reliable D call. Germline lookup yields CDR1 MNHEY and CDR2 SVGAGI. There are 15 residues in the CDR3. CDR3 DNA: TGTGCCACCAGTTACATCCGGAGCTCTGGAAACACCATATATTTT. Protein sequence: CATSYIRSSGNTIYF.

The chain recombines TRBV19 with TRBJ1-1, with TRBD1 identical over 8 bases. The CDR3 has 13 residues. Germline lookup yields CDR1 LNHDA and CDR2 SQIVND (reference sequence). V lost 6 bases and J lost 3; bases outside the gene matches: 3. The CDR3 loop is CASRPDRDTEAFF. CDR3 nucleotide sequence: TGTGCCAGTAGGCCGGACAGGGACACTGAAGCTTTCTTT.

This clone occurred once. This sequence joins TRBV19 and TRBJ1-2, with D hard to call. CDR1 LNHDA and CDR2 SQIVND come from the germline V gene (reference sequence). The CDR3 loop spans 15 amino acids. V dropped 3 bases and J dropped 2 bases, with 13 bases sitting between them. CDR3 amino acids: CASSIYGGGNYGYTF. The CDR3 bases are TGTGCCAGTAGTATCTACGGCGGAGGGAACTATGGCTACACCTTC.

The CDR3 DNA follows: TGTGCCAGCAGCTTAGGACAGCTAGCCTACGAGCAGTACTTC. Translating it yields CASSLGQLAYEQYF. The V call is TRBV7-2, the J call TRBJ2-7, with D possibly being TRBD1 (5 bases). V lost 1 base, J lost 2 bases, and 9 bases lay in between. The V gene's germline CDR1 is SGHTA and CDR2 FQGNSA. There are 14 residues in the CDR3.

The chain carries TRBV7-6 and TRBJ1-1; 7 positions agree with TRBD1. The CDR3 runs to 14 residues. V shed 3 bases, J shed 4 bases, and the junction held 5 bases outside the gene matches. From germline, CDR1 is SGHVS and CDR2 FNYEAQ. This chain's CDR3 is CASSFHPGGTEAFF. Written as DNA, the CDR3 is TGTGCCAGCAGCTTTCACCCAGGGGGCACTGAAGCTTTCTTT.

This rearrangement joins TRBV5-1 to TRBJ1-1, with D tentatively TRBD1 (6 bases). The CDR3 length is 13 residues. Germline V gene lookup returns CDR1 SGHRS and CDR2 YFSETQ. Trimming took off 5 bases at V and 0 bases at J, with 8 bases between the two ends. Here the CDR3 DNA reads TGCGCCAGCAGGGACAGTTTGAACACTGAAGCTTTCTTT. As protein: CASRDSLNTEAFF.

The chain carries TRBV19 and TRBJ2-5, with a possible D match to TRBD2 (6 bases). V lost 3 bases and J 4 bases, leaving 15 bases between the germline ends. Germline loops: CDR1 LNHDA, CDR2 SQIVND (reference sequence). This CDR3 is built from 15 residues. CDR3 coding DNA: TGTGCCAGTAGTATTTTCGGGGGAGGTGGAGAGACCCAGTACTTC. It translates to CASSIFGGGGETQYF.

This chain uses TRBV10-2 with TRBJ1-5, with TRBD1 matching 7 bases. CDR3 size: 15 residues. Trimming removed 3 bases from V and 7 bases from J; junction bases left unmatched: 9. Germline V gives CDR1 WSHSY, CDR2 SAAADI. CDR3: CASSDLTGSFQPQHF. The CDR3 DNA reads TGCGCCAGCAGTGACCTGACAGGGAGTTTCCAGCCCCAGCATTTT.

The rearrangement links TRBV18 to TRBJ2-7, with 8 nucleotides matching TRBD1. The V gene end was trimmed by 3 bases and the J gene end by 6 bases; junction bases not matched to a gene: 4. The length of the CDR3 is 13 residues. Germline loops: CDR1 KGHSH, CDR2 LQKENI. The CDR3 sequence is CASSPGQGLEQYV. DNA for the CDR3: TGTGCCAGCTCACCTGGACAGGGACTCGAGCAGTACGTC.

The chain joins TRBV27 to TRBJ1-1; 8 nucleotides agree with TRBD1. This CDR3 spans 16 amino acids. Germline V CDR1 and CDR2: MNHEY, SMNVEV (reference sequence). J was trimmed by 3 bases and V by 5 bases; bases with no gene match: 11. CDR3 residues: CASSLVTGDDDTEAFF. The CDR3 DNA sequence: TGTGCCAGCAGTCTCGTGACAGGGGATGATGACACTGAAGCTTTCTTT.

V is TRBV5-1 and J is TRBJ1-1; 7 nucleotides agree with TRBD1. Germline V gives CDR1 SGHRS, CDR2 YFSETQ. V dropped 0 bases and J dropped 6; count of bases not matched to a gene: 2. The CDR3 is 13 amino acids. This chain's CDR3 is CASSLEQGAEAFF. Here the CDR3 DNA reads TGCGCCAGCAGCTTGGAGCAGGGGGCTGAAGCTTTCTTT.

The rearrangement links TRBV7-9 to TRBJ2-3, with 9 bases lining up with TRBD2. CDR3 length: 16 residues. CDR1 SEHNR and CDR2 FQNEAQ come from the germline V gene (reference sequence). The ends lost 5 bases at V and 6 bases at J; junction bases unmatched: 12. The CDR3 is CASSPPMAGGRDTQYF. Here the CDR3 DNA reads TGTGCCAGCAGCCCACCCATGGCGGGGGGGCGCGATACGCAGTATTTT.

This chain links TRBV27 with TRBJ1-4, with D possibly TRBD1 on 5 matching bases. Germline CDR1 is MNHEY and CDR2 is SMNVEV (reference sequence). Trimming removed 6 bases from V and 6 bases from J, with 14 bases in between. The CDR3 spans 14 residues. CDR3 coding DNA: TGTGCCAGCAGGCGTCAGGGCGAATATGAAAAACTGTTTTTT. Protein sequence: CASRRQGEYEKLFF.

The V gene is TRBV4-2, the J gene TRBJ1-1; weak D call: TRBD1 (6 bases). V lost 2 bases and J 11 bases, leaving 12 bases between the germline ends. This CDR3 has 12 residues. The germline CDR1 and CDR2 sequences are LGHNA and YNFKEQ. The CDR3 nucleotides are TGTGCCAGCAGCCAACCGGGTCAGGGGGCTTTCTTT. This gives the protein CASSQPGQGAFF.

V and J are TRBV19 and TRBJ2-3; D perhaps matches TRBD2 (5 bases). This CDR3 spans 16 amino acids. From germline, CDR1 is LNHDA and CDR2 SQIVND (reference sequence). V dropped 5 bases and J dropped 4 bases, with 19 bases sitting between them. In DNA form, the CDR3 reads TGTGCCAGTAGTCTTTTTGCAGGCCGGGGTGCAGATACGCAGTATTTT. The encoded protein is CASSLFAGRGADTQYF.

The V and J genes are TRBV6-5 and TRBJ1-3; D gene uncertain. The V gene lost 6 bases and the J gene lost 2 bases, with 11 bases spanning the gap. This CDR3 is 14 amino acids long. CDR1 and CDR2 from the germline V gene are MNHEY and SVGAGI. The CDR3 DNA sequence: TGTGCCAGCAGCCTAACTAGGGCTGGAAACACCATATATTTT. It specifies CASSLTRAGNTIYF.

This clone was seen a handful of times. The J gene is TRBJ2-7, the V gene TRBV11-3; perhaps TRBD1 as D (6 bases). The CDR3 contains 14 residues. CDR1 is SGHNT, CDR2 YENEEA, per germline. Deletions cut 1 base from V and 4 bases from J, with 11 bases between. CDR3 amino acids: CASSLAGQGYEQYF. As DNA, the CDR3 is TGTGCCAGCAGCTTAGCCGGCCAGGGGTACGAGCAGTACTTC.

The J gene is TRBJ1-5, the V gene TRBV28, with 10 nucleotides matching TRBD1. The V and J ends lost 5 bases and 2 bases, in that order; junction bases with no gene match: 21. CDR3 length: 21 residues. In germline, CDR1 is MDHEN, CDR2 SYDVKM. Written as DNA, the CDR3 is TGTGCCAGCAGTCCGCGGACCCGACAGGGGGCTATGAGGTGGGGCAATCAGCCCCAGCATTTT. Residues: CASSPRTRQGAMRWGNQPQHF.